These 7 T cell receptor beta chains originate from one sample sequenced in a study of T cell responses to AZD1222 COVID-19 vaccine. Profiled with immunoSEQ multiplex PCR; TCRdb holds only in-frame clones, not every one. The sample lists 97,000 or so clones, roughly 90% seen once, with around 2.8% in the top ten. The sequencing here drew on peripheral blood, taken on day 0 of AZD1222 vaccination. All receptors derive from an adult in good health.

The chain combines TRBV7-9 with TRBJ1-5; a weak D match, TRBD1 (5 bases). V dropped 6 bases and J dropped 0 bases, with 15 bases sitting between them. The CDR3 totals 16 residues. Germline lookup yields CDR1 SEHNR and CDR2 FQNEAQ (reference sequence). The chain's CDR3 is CASSPFGGHSNQPQHF. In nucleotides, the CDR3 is TGTGCCAGCAGTCCCTTCGGCGGACATAGCAATCAGCCCCAGCATTTT.

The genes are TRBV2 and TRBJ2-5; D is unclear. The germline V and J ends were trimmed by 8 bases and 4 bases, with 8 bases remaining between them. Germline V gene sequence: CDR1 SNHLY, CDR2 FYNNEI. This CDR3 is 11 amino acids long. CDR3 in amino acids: CASLLAETQYF. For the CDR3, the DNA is TGTGCCAGCCTCCTTGCAGAGACCCAGTACTTC.

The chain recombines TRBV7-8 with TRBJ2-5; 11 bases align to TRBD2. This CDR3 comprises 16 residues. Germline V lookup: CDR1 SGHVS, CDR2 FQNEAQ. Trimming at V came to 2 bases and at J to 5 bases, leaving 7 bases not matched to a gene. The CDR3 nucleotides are TGTGCCAGCAGCTTACAACTAGCGGGAGACGGGGAGACCCAGTACTTC. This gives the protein CASSLQLAGDGETQYF.

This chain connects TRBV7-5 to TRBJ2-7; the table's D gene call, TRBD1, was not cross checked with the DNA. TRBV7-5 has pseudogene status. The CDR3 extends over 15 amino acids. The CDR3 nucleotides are TGTGCCAGAAGCTGGGCCGGGACAGAAACTTACGAGCAGTACTTC. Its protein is CARSWAGTETYEQYF.

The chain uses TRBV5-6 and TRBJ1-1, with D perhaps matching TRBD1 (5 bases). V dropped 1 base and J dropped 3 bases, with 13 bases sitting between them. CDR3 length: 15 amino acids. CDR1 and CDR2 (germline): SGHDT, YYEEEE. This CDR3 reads CASSLKAGLHTEAFF. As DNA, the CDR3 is TGTGCCAGCAGCTTGAAGGCGGGGCTTCACACTGAAGCTTTCTTT.

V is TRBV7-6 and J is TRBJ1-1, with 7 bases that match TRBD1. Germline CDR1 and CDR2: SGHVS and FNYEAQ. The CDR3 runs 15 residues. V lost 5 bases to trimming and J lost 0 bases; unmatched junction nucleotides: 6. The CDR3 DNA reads TGTGCCAGCAGCCGACCGACAGGGATGAACACTGAAGCTTTCTTT. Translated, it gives CASSRPTGMNTEAFF.

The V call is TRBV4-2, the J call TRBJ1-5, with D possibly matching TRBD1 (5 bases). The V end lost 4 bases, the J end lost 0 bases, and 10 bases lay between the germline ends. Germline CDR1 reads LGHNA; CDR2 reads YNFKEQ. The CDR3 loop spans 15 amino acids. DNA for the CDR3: TGTGCCAGCAGCCGACGTGGGGGTAGCAATCAGCCCCAGCATTTT. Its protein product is CASSRRGGSNQPQHF.